This record concerns one T cell receptor beta chain sequence. Antigen unknown. The V segment lost 8 bases and the J segment 7 bases; nucleotides outside the gene matches: 5. CDR1 is SQVTM, CDR2 ANQGSEA, per germline. This CDR3 comprises 13 residues. This entry belongs to a study of cytomegalovirus exposure and HLA in healthy donors. Study-level results: In vitro data verified a few CMV-associated chains as specific for CMV antigens. Cytomegalovirus-associated TCR beta chains were listed, numbering some 170. Sequencing probably produced one cluster of sequence variants that were highly shared.

Vbeta (60) and Jbeta (13) primers were used in the PCR. Some clones are missing from TCRdb's copy, which holds only in-frame ones; the method was immunoSEQ multiplex PCR. This sample yields 130,000 or so clones, of which around 84% are seen a single time; about 1.8% belongs to the top ten. This TCR derives from a man younger than 35 in good health and CMV-seronegative. The specimen was PBMCs. The chain carries TRBV29-1 and TRBJ2-3, with 14 bases that match TRBD2. CDR3 nucleotides: TGCAGCTCCCGACTAGCGGGGGGGCATACGCAGTATTTT. It yields the protein CSSRLAGGHTQYF.